These 27 T cell receptor beta chains share one sample of origin, sequenced in a study of T cells in Graves' hyperthyroidism and ophthalmopathy (dated by TCRdb to the late 2010s). The library came from multiplex PCR. TCRdb shows the sequencer as Illumina HiSeq 2000. TCR beta CDR3 regions were amplified from RNA transcripts. The first round of RT-PCR for the TCR CDR3 was performed with the HTBI primer set and the Qiagen OneStep RT-PCR kit. Using fastp trimming at Q25 and MiXCR clonotype assembly, TCRdb reanalyzed the public sequencing data and kept in-frame beta chains. All rows with the same CDR3 protein become a single entry with the most common DNA and genes. This sample is represented by 480,000 or so distinct CDR3 sequences; about 45% of them were singletons. About two fifths of the sample belongs to the ten largest clones. The specimen was peripheral blood or thyroid tissue (not recorded which). The receptors were gathered from an adult woman with Graves' disease, either hyperthyroidism or ophthalmopathy (not recorded which).

This clonotype appeared once. The genes are TRBV11-2 and TRBJ2-5, with 7 bases aligning to TRBD1. Germline V gene lookup returns CDR1 SGHAT and CDR2 FQNNGV. This CDR3 spans 15 amino acids. The ends lost 0 bases at V and 7 bases at J; junction bases unmatched: 8. CDR3 sequence reads: CASSLETDRSGTQYF. CDR3 bases: TGTGCCAGCAGCTTAGAGACGGACAGGTCGGGGACCCAGTACTTC. Variable domain in full (rest from reference TRBV11-2 and TRBJ2-5): EAGVAQSPRYKIIEKRQSVAFWCNPISGHATLYWYQQILGQGPKLLIQFQNNGVVDDSQLPKDRFSAERLKGVDSTLKIQPAKLEDSAVYLCASSLETDRSGTQYFGPGTRLLVL.

This clonotype was counted many times. The CDR3 sequence: CASSPDRVSTEAFF. As DNA, the CDR3 is TGTGCCAGCAGTCCGGACAGGGTTTCGACTGAAGCTTTCTTT. The chain has TRBV2 and TRBJ1-1; 8 bases are shared with TRBD1. In germline, CDR1 is SNHLY, CDR2 FYNNEI. V shed 5 bases and J 5 bases; nucleotides not matched to a gene: 7. This CDR3 has 14 amino acids.

This chain uses TRBV3-1 with TRBJ2-5; D gene ambiguous. Germline V gene sequence: CDR1 LGHDT, CDR2 YNNKEL (reference sequence). The CDR3 is 15 residues long. Trimming shortened V by 0 bases and J by 2 bases, and 10 bases separated the two germline ends. CDR3 sequence (DNA): TGTGCCAGCAGCCAAGACACAAGTTTACAAGAGACCCAGTACTTC. This gives the protein CASSQDTSLQETQYF.

V and J are TRBV25-1 and TRBJ1-1; D unresolved. This CDR3 region has 17 residues. Trimming shortened V by 4 bases and J by 1 base, and 19 bases separated the two germline ends. CDR1 and CDR2 (germline): MGHDK, SYGVNS. The CDR3 region is CASSARAAGEANTEAFF. CDR3 sequence (DNA): TGTGCCAGCAGTGCTAGGGCCGCCGGGGAGGCGAACACTGAAGCTTTCTTT.

The V and J genes are TRBV25-1 and TRBJ1-3; D might be TRBD1 (5 bases). Germline V CDR1 and CDR2: MGHDK, SYGVNS. This CDR3 has 13 residues. CDR3 residues: CASAGGSGNTIYF. The CDR3, as DNA: TGTGCTAGCGCGGGGGGATCTGGAAACACCATATATTTT. Using reference TRBV25-1 and TRBJ1-3 for the parts outside the CDR3, the full variable domain is EADIYQTPRYLVIGTGKKITLECSQTMGHDKMYWYQQDPGMELHLIHYSYGVNSTEKGDLSSESTVSRIRTEHFPLTLESARPSHTSQYLCASAGGSGNTIYFGEGSWLTVV.

Here the CDR3 reads CASSFSGDRGPLGYTF. The CDR3 coding sequence is TGTGCCAGCAGTTTTTCGGGGGACAGGGGGCCTCTTGGCTACACCTTC. The gene calls are TRBV7-9 and TRBJ1-2, with 12 nucleotides matching TRBD1. The CDR3 extends over 16 amino acids. Germline CDR1 SEHNR, CDR2 FQNEAQ (reference sequence). Trimming removed 6 bases from V and 7 bases from J; junction bases left unmatched: 12.

J is TRBJ2-7 and V is TRBV12-3 or TRBV12-4; TRBD2 is a possible D gene (5 bases). The CDR3 has 12 residues. V was trimmed by 6 bases and J by 12 bases, leaving 18 bases between them. The CDR3 is CASSSGRGWPYF. CDR3 nucleotide sequence: TGTGCCAGCAGCTCAGGACGCGGGTGGCCGTACTTC.

This clonotype was seen at least ten times. The chain carries TRBV12-3 or TRBV12-4 and TRBJ2-2; possible D gene TRBD1, 6 bases. The CDR3 totals 16 residues. V shed 7 bases and J shed 4 bases, with 19 bases lying between them. The CDR3 DNA sequence: TGTGCCAGCACTCCGATCTTCACCAGGGGCACCGGGGAGCTGTTTTTT. Translation gives CASTPIFTRGTGELFF.

The chain links TRBV2 to TRBJ2-7; D possibly corresponds to TRBD2 (6 bases). Between the trimmed V and J ends, which lost 1 base and 8 bases, there was a span of 18 bases. Germline CDR1 is SNHLY and CDR2 is FYNNEI. This CDR3 has 15 amino acids. The CDR3 loop is CASSEVAGRQPQQYF. CDR3 coding DNA: TGTGCCAGCAGTGAAGTGGCAGGGAGGCAGCCCCAGCAGTACTTC.

The rearrangement joins TRBV10-3 to TRBJ1-4; TRBD1 might be the D (6 bases). Germline CDR1 and CDR2: ENHRY and SYGVKD. This CDR3 has 11 residues. Trimming left V 3 bases short and J 13 bases short, with 9 bases between. The CDR3 nucleotides are TGTGCCATCAGTGAAGGGACAAGACTGTTTTTT. It encodes CAISEGTRLFF.

The chain combines TRBV19 with TRBJ1-4; D gene unclear. The CDR3 consists of 13 residues. Trimming stripped 4 bases from V and 4 bases from J, with 7 bases between. Germline V gives CDR1 LNHDA, CDR2 SQIVND (reference sequence). CDR3 sequence reads: CASSTHLNEKLFF. The CDR3, as DNA: TGTGCCAGTAGTACTCACCTTAATGAAAAACTGTTTTTT. Full variable domain (remainder filled in from reference TRBV19 and TRBJ1-4): DGGITQSPKYLFRKEGQNVTLSCEQNLNHDAMYWYRQDPGQGLRLIYYSQIVNDFQKGDIAEGYSVSREKKESFPLTVTSAQKNPTAFYLCASSTHLNEKLFFGSGTQLSVL.

This clonotype appeared a few times. The rearrangement joins TRBV29-1 to TRBJ2-7; 11 bases map to TRBD2. V trimming: 1 base; J trimming: 3 bases; junction bases outside the gene matches: 2. CDR3 length: 14 amino acids. In germline, CDR1 is SQVTM, CDR2 ANQGSEA. CDR3 protein: CSVEGGTSGYEQYF. DNA of the CDR3: TGCAGCGTTGAAGGGGGGACTAGCGGCTACGAGCAGTACTTC.

The chain couples TRBV19 to TRBJ1-6, with unresolved D. CDR3 length: 13 residues. Per germline, CDR1 LNHDA and CDR2 SQIVND (reference sequence). The V and J ends lost 5 bases and 7 bases respectively, with 9 bases between them. CDR3 sequence: CASSLQKNSPLHF. CDR3 sequence (DNA): TGTGCCAGTAGTCTTCAGAAGAATTCACCCCTCCACTTT.

In this sample, this clonotype turned up many times. The V gene is TRBV2, the J gene TRBJ2-2; D unclear. The V end lost 5 bases, the J end lost 6 bases, and 4 bases lay between the germline ends. Germline CDR1 is SNHLY and CDR2 is FYNNEI. CDR3 size: 11 residues. The CDR3 sequence: CASSLPGELFF. In nucleotides, the CDR3 is TGTGCCAGCAGTCTGCCCGGGGAGCTGTTTTTT.

The genes are TRBV15 and TRBJ2-7; TRBD2 aligns across 16 bases. V shed 0 bases, J shed 1 base, and the junction held 6 bases outside the gene matches. This CDR3 has 19 residues. Looked up from germline, CDR1 is LNHNV and CDR2 is YYDKDF (reference sequence). The CDR3 is CATSRDQGLAGGPSYEQYF. CDR3 nucleotide sequence: TGTGCCACCAGCAGAGATCAGGGACTAGCGGGAGGGCCATCCTACGAGCAGTACTTC.

Only a few counts were recorded for this clonotype. The J gene is TRBJ2-7, the V gene TRBV12-3 or TRBV12-4; 8 bases agree with TRBD2. CDR3 length: 14 amino acids. The V gene end was trimmed by 6 bases and the J gene end by 3 bases; junction bases not matched to a gene: 7. The CDR3 DNA follows: TGTGCCAGCAGCCGCGGGAGGATCCTCTACGAGCAGTACTTC. This encodes CASSRGRILYEQYF.

Notes on this clonotype: Just one base apart from a much larger clone, this may be a read error. The genes are TRBV2 and TRBJ2-2, with D hard to call. Deletions cut 4 bases from V and 2 bases from J, with 14 bases between. The CDR3 has 16 residues. Looked up from germline, CDR1 is SNHLY and CDR2 is FYNNEI. The CDR3, as DNA: TGTGCCAGCAGTGGCGATAGCATACATAACACCGGGGAGCTGTTTTTT. This gives the protein CASSGDSIHNTGELFF.

This chain uses TRBV10-3 with TRBJ1-6; 8 nucleotides align to TRBD1. In germline, CDR1 is ENHRY, CDR2 SYGVKD. This CDR3 has 13 residues. The CDR3 DNA is TGTGCTACAGGGGGGCCGGATAATTCACCCCTCCACTTT. Translation gives CATGGPDNSPLHF.

The chain employs TRBV6-4 and TRBJ2-7, with 10 bases fitting TRBD1. Germline V gene lookup returns CDR1 MRHNA and CDR2 SNTAGT. Trimming at V came to 1 base and at J to 1 base, leaving 7 bases not matched to a gene. This CDR3 has 17 residues. CDR3 nucleotides: TGTGCCAGCAGTGACTACCCGGACAGGGGGTATTCCTACGAGCAGTACTTC. It translates to CASSDYPDRGYSYEQYF.

This clonotype was recorded a few times. This chain joins TRBV6-5 and TRBJ1-1; 8 bases are shared with TRBD1. V gave up 4 bases and J gave up 5 bases; unmatched junction bases: 6. CDR3 length: 14 amino acids. The germline gives CDR1 MNHEY, CDR2 SVGAGI. CDR3 residues: CASSSTGGDTEAFF. CDR3 DNA: TGTGCCAGCAGTTCCACAGGGGGTGATACTGAAGCTTTCTTT.

The table lists this clonotype with many counts. The chain links TRBV12-3 or TRBV12-4 to TRBJ1-4; D remains ambiguous. This CDR3 comprises 15 residues. V lost 6 bases to trimming and J lost 6 bases, with 17 bases between them. CDR3 loop: CASRLYTLLDEKLFF. The CDR3 coding sequence is TGTGCCAGCAGATTGTACACCCTCTTGGATGAAAAACTGTTTTTT.

CDR3 DNA sequence: TGTGCCAGCAGCTTTACCGGCGGACCGGAAGCTTTCTTT. It encodes CASSFTGGPEAFF. The chain combines TRBV7-9 with TRBJ1-1, with no clear D. Trimming pared 3 bases from V and 8 bases from J, leaving 13 bases between. The CDR3 is 13 residues long. Germline V lookup: CDR1 SEHNR, CDR2 FQNEAQ (reference sequence). Variable domain in full (rest from reference TRBV7-9 and TRBJ1-1): DTGVSQNPRHKITKRGQNVTFRCDPISEHNRLYWYRQTLGQGPEFLTYFQNEAQLEKSRLLSDRFSAERPKGSFSTLEIQRTEQGDSAMYLCASSFTGGPEAFFGQGTRLTVV.

This clonotype was seen many times. The chain employs TRBV14 and TRBJ2-2; no reliable D call. Trimming took 2 bases from V and 1 from J, leaving 8 bases between them. The CDR3 is 15 residues long. Germline loops: CDR1 SGHDN, CDR2 FVKESK. The CDR3 sequence is CASSQKGWNTGELFF. The CDR3 DNA reads as TGTGCCAGCAGCCAAAAAGGCTGGAACACCGGGGAGCTGTTTTTT.

The V call is TRBV20-1, the J call TRBJ2-5; 7 nucleotides agree with TRBD1. V dropped 6 bases and J dropped 4; count of bases not matched to a gene: 14. The CDR3 length is 15 residues. Germline V gene data show CDR1 as DFQATT and CDR2 as SNEGSKA (reference sequence). CDR3 amino acids: CSASRAGGERETQYF. CDR3 in DNA: TGCAGTGCCAGTCGGGCAGGGGGAGAGCGAGAGACCCAGTACTTC.

V gene TRBV2 combines with J gene TRBJ1-2; TRBD1 agrees at 7 bases. Looked up from germline, CDR1 is SNHLY and CDR2 is FYNNEI. The CDR3 spans 13 residues. With V trimmed by 7 bases and J by 2 bases, 4 bases remained unmatched. Written as DNA, the CDR3 is TGTGCCAGCATCGACAGGGTGAACTATGGCTACACCTTC. Residues: CASIDRVNYGYTF.

In its sample, this clonotype was seen a few times. The chain joins TRBV7-8 to TRBJ1-4; TRBD1 matches 12 bases. Germline CDR1 and CDR2: SGHVS and FQNEAQ. The V and J ends lost 2 bases and 3 bases, in that order; junction bases with no gene match: 13. The length of the CDR3 is 20 residues. The CDR3 sequence is CASSLPSRDRGLEANEKLFF. As DNA, the CDR3 is TGTGCCAGCAGCTTACCGTCCCGGGACAGGGGGCTGGAAGCTAATGAAAAACTGTTTTTT.

This clonotype came up many times. The CDR3 sequence is CASSFQRHYGYTF. CDR3 DNA: TGTGCCAGCAGTTTCCAGAGACACTATGGCTACACCTTC. The chain carries TRBV28 and TRBJ1-2, with no clear D. The CDR3 has 13 residues. Germline V gene data show CDR1 as MDHEN and CDR2 as SYDVKM. V lost 3 bases and J lost 3, with 8 bases in between.